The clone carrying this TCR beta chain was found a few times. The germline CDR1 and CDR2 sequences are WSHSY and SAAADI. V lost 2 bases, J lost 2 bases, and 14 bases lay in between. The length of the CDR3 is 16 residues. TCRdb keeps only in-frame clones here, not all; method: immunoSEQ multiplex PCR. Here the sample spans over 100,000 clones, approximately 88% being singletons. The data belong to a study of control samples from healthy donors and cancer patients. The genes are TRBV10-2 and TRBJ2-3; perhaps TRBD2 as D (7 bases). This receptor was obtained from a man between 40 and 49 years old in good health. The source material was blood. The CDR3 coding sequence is TGCGCCAGCAGTGAGACGCGGGGGCCTTACACAGATACGCAGTATTTT. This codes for CASSETRGPYTDTQYF.